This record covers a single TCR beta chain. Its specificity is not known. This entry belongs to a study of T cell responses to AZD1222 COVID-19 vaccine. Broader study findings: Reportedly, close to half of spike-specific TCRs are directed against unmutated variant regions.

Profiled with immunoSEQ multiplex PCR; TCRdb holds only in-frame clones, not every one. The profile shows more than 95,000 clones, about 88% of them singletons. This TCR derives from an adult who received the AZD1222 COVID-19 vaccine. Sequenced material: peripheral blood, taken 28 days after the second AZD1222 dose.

CDR3 nucleotide sequence: TGCGCCAGCAGCTTGCTTGGGGGATTGAACACTGAAGCTTTCTTT. As protein: CASSLLGGLNTEAFF. The chain uses TRBV5-1 and TRBJ1-1; possibly TRBD1 for D (5 bases). Germline-derived CDR1 and CDR2 are SGHRS and YFSETQ. The CDR3 spans 15 residues. The V end lost 1 base, the J end lost 0 bases, and 10 bases lay between the germline ends.